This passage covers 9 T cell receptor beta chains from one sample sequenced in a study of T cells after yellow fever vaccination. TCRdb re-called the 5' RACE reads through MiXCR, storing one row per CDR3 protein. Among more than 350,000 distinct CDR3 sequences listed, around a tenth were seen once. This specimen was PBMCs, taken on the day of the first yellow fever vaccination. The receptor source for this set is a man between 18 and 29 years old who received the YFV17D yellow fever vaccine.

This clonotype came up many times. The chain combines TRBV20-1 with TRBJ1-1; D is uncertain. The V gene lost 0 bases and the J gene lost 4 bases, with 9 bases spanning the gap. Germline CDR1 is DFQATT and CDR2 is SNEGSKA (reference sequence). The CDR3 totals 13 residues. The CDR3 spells CSARDSRSTEAFF. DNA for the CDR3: TGCAGTGCTAGAGATAGTAGGAGCACTGAAGCTTTCTTT.

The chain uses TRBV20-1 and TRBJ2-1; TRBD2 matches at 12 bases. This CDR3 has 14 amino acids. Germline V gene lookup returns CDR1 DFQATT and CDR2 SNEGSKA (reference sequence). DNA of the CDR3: TGCAGCTATAAAAGCCCGGGACTAGCGGGCGAGCAGTTCTTC. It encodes CSYKSPGLAGEQFF.

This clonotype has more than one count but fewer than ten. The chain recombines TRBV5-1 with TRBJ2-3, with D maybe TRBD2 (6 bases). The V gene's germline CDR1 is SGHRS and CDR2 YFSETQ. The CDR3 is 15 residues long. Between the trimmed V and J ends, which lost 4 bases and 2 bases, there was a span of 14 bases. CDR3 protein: CASSLGLRNTDTQYF. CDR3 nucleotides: TGCGCCAGCAGCCTGGGACTGAGAAACACAGATACGCAGTATTTT.

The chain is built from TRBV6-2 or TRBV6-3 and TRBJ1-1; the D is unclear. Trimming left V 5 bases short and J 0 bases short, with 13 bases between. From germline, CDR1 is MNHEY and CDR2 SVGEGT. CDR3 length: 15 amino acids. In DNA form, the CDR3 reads TGTGCCAGCAGTCTCCTAGGACCGGTGAACACTGAAGCTTTCTTT. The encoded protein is CASSLLGPVNTEAFF.

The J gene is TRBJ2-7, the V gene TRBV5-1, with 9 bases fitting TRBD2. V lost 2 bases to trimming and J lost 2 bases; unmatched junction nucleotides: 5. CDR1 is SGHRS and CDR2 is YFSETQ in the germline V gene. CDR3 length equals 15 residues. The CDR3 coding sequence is TGCGCCAGCAGCTTAAGCGGGGGGCCCGCCTACGAGCAGTACTTC. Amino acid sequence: CASSLSGGPAYEQYF.

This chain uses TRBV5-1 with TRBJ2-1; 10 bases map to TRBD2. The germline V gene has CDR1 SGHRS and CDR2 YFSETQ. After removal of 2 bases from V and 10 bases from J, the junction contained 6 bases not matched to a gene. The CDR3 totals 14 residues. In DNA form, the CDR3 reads TGCGCCAGCAGCTTCCTAGCGGGAGATATAGAGCAGTTCTTC. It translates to CASSFLAGDIEQFF.

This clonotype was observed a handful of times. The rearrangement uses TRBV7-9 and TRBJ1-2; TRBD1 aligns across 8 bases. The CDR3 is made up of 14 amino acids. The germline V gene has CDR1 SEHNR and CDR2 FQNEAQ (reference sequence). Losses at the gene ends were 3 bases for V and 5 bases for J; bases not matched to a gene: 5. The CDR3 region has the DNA TGTGCCAGCAGCTTTAGGACAGGGCGGTATGGCTACACCTTC. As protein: CASSFRTGRYGYTF.

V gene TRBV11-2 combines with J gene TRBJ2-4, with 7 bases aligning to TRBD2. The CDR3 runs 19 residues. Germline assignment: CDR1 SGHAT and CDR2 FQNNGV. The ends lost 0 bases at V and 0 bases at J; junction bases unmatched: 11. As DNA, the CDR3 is TGTGCCAGCAGCTTAGACTTGGGGGGACTACCCCTAGCCAAAAACATTCAGTACTTC. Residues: CASSLDLGGLPLAKNIQYF.

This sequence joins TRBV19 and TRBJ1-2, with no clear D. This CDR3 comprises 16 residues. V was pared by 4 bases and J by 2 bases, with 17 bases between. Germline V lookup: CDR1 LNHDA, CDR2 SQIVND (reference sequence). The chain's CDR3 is CASSSPIVRRNYGYTF. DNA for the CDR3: TGTGCCAGTAGTAGCCCTATCGTAAGGCGGAACTATGGCTACACCTTC.